These 9 T cell receptor beta chains came from one sample sequenced in a study of cytomegalovirus exposure and HLA in healthy donors. This PCR relied on a set of 60 Vbeta primers and 13 Jbeta primers. Libraries were prepared by immunoSEQ multiplex PCR; TCRdb keeps only in-frame clonotypes and omits some of them. The sample shows around 170,000 clones, over 80% of them seen only once. Sample: PBMCs. The receptors were sampled from a man aged 40-49 years in good health and CMV-seropositive.

V is TRBV19 and J is TRBJ1-1; a weak D match, TRBD1 (5 bases). This CDR3 is built from 14 residues. Germline V gives CDR1 LNHDA, CDR2 SQIVND (reference sequence). Trimming left V 7 bases short and J 5 bases short, with 17 bases between. The CDR3 here is CASMTEGRRTEAFF. CDR3 in DNA: TGTGCCAGTATGACGGAGGGGAGGCGGACTGAAGCTTTCTTT.

The chain links TRBV2 to TRBJ2-7, with TRBD1 as a possible D gene (5 bases). V dropped 9 bases and J dropped 3 bases, with 15 bases sitting between them. This CDR3 has 13 residues. CDR1 and CDR2 (germline): SNHLY, FYNNEI. The CDR3 nucleotides are TGTGCCAGTTCTCCGACAGATAGCTACGAGCAGTACTTC. It encodes CASSPTDSYEQYF.

This chain's CDR3 is CASSLRTGRVSGEKLFF. For the CDR3, the DNA is TGTGCCAGCAGCTTGAGGACAGGGCGAGTGAGTGGTGAAAAACTGTTTTTT. This chain connects TRBV7-2 to TRBJ1-4, with 8 bases that match TRBD1. The length of the CDR3 is 17 residues. V dropped 3 bases and J dropped 7; count of bases not matched to a gene: 13. Germline V CDR1 and CDR2: SGHTA, FQGNSA.

V gene TRBV18 combines with J gene TRBJ1-2, with TRBD1 as a possible D gene (6 bases). V was cut by 0 bases and J by 4 bases, with 15 bases left in between. The CDR3 runs to 16 residues. Germline CDR1 reads KGHSH; CDR2 reads LQKENI. CDR3 loop: CASSPPGTPGGYGYTF. The CDR3 DNA follows: TGTGCCAGCTCACCACCCGGGACACCCGGAGGCTATGGCTACACCTTC.

This clone was detected only once. This rearrangement joins TRBV2 to TRBJ1-2; D is undetermined. The germline V and J ends were trimmed by 1 base and 0 bases, with 9 bases remaining between them. Germline V gene lookup returns CDR1 SNHLY and CDR2 FYNNEI. The CDR3 consists of 15 residues. The CDR3 DNA sequence: TGTGCCAGCAGTGAAGTGGCAGGCGCTAACTATGGCTACACCTTC. It specifies CASSEVAGANYGYTF.

V gene TRBV4-1 combines with J gene TRBJ2-3, with a weak D call TRBD2 (6 bases). The CDR3 is 15 residues long. CDR1 and CDR2 from the germline V gene are MGHRA and YSYEKL. V was cut by 4 bases and J by 0 bases, with 11 bases left in between. CDR3 nucleotide sequence: TGCGCCAGCAGCCCCGGCGGGGCTAGCACAGATACGCAGTATTTT. It yields the protein CASSPGGASTDTQYF.

The chain uses TRBV7-2 and TRBJ2-1, with TRBD1 matching 9 bases. CDR1 is SGHTA, CDR2 FQGNSA, per germline. The length of the CDR3 is 16 residues. The J segment lost 7 bases and the V segment lost 6 bases, leaving 13 bases of the junction unmatched. The CDR3 region has the DNA TGTGCCAGCAGTCATCTACCGAGACAGGGGGGGAATGAGCAGTTCTTC. It codes for CASSHLPRQGGNEQFF.

The chain joins TRBV5-4 to TRBJ1-1; TRBD1 matches at 7 bases. This CDR3 is built from 15 residues. Trimming took 2 bases from V and 4 from J; bases not matched to a gene: 8. Germline V gene data show CDR1 as SGHNT and CDR2 as YYREEE (reference sequence). In DNA, the CDR3 is TGTGCCAGCAGCTTTACCCGACAGGGAGGCACTGAAGCTTTCTTT. It codes for CASSFTRQGGTEAFF.

The V and J genes are TRBV6-5 and TRBJ2-1; 12 nucleotides match TRBD1. This CDR3 is 15 amino acids long. The germline gives CDR1 MNHEY, CDR2 SVGAGI. The V and J ends lost 5 bases and 9 bases, in that order; junction bases with no gene match: 8. The CDR3 region is CASSRGTGGSGEQFF. The CDR3 nucleotides read TGTGCCAGCAGTAGGGGGACAGGGGGCTCGGGTGAGCAGTTCTTC.